Listed here are 14 T cell receptor beta chains from one sample, sequenced in a study of T cell responses to AZD1222 COVID-19 vaccine. Profiling relied on immunoSEQ multiplex PCR, and the TCRdb table lists in-frame clones only, not all of them. The sample records approximately 90,000 clones, 85% to 90% being singletons. The sample here was peripheral blood, taken on day 0 of AZD1222 vaccination. These receptors originate from an adult in good health.

The chain uses TRBV3-1 (or the pseudogene TRBV3-2) and TRBJ2-1; D is possibly TRBD2 (6 bases). V was trimmed by 0 bases and J by 3 bases, leaving 9 bases between them. Germline CDR1 reads LGHDT; CDR2 reads YNNKEL (reference sequence). This CDR3 has 15 amino acids. In DNA, the CDR3 is TGTGCCAGCAGCCAAGAGCGGGGTTTCTACAATGAGCAGTTCTTC. Translating it yields CASSQERGFYNEQFF.

CDR3 region: CASSGTGGGGDTQYF. CDR3 bases: TGTGCCAGCAGTGGAACAGGTGGGGGAGGAGATACGCAGTATTTT. The chain has TRBV5-4 and TRBJ2-3, with D tentatively TRBD2 (6 bases). Germline V gene data show CDR1 as SGHNT and CDR2 as YYREEE (reference sequence). The CDR3 runs to 15 residues. V was clipped by 5 bases and J by 5 bases, with 18 bases between them.

This CDR3 reads CASSLFRRDNSPLHF. The CDR3 DNA sequence: TGTGCCAGCAGTTTATTTCGGCGGGATAATTCACCCCTCCACTTT. The rearrangement uses TRBV6-2 or TRBV6-3 and TRBJ1-6; D gene uncertain. The ends were cut back, 4 bases at V and 5 bases at J, with 12 bases in the middle. CDR1 and CDR2 from the germline V gene are MNHEY and SVGEGT. This CDR3 spans 15 amino acids.

The CDR3 DNA is TGTGCAAGTCGCCCAGGTAGAATTTCCTACGAGCAGTACTTC. Protein product: CASRPGRISYEQYF. The V gene is TRBV12-2, the J gene TRBJ2-7; the DNA was not compared with TRBD1, the D call given in the table. TRBV12-2 is reported as a pseudogene. The CDR3 consists of 14 residues.

The rearrangement uses TRBV27 and TRBJ1-6; TRBD1 might be the D (5 bases). V dropped 3 bases and J dropped 7 bases, with 10 bases sitting between them. Germline V gives CDR1 MNHEY, CDR2 SMNVEV (reference sequence). The CDR3 totals 14 residues. CDR3 sequence (DNA): TGTGCCAGCAGTTTCGGGGGTAACAATTCACCCCTCCACTTT. It specifies CASSFGGNNSPLHF.

This sequence joins TRBV4-1 and TRBJ1-1, with a possible D match to TRBD1 (6 bases). The germline V gene encodes CDR1 MGHRA and CDR2 YSYEKL. The V end lost 1 base, the J end lost 1 base, and 10 bases lay between the germline ends. The CDR3 runs 15 residues. The chain's CDR3 is CASSQVPQGNTEAFF. The CDR3, as DNA: TGCGCCAGCAGCCAAGTTCCACAGGGGAACACTGAAGCTTTCTTT.

J is TRBJ2-5 and V is TRBV29-1, with D perhaps matching TRBD2 (7 bases). The CDR3 is 13 residues long. Germline V gene data show CDR1 as SQVTM and CDR2 as ANQGSEA. Trimming took off 6 bases at V and 4 bases at J, with 15 bases between the two ends. The DNA of the CDR3 is TGCAGCGTGGGGCCGGGGGGCCCAGAGACCCAGTACTTC. Its protein product is CSVGPGGPETQYF.

The V call is TRBV5-6, the J call TRBJ1-2, with D hard to call. Trimming stripped 1 base from V and 8 bases from J, with 15 bases between. The CDR3 has 14 amino acids. CDR1 is SGHDT and CDR2 is YYEEEE in the germline V gene. The CDR3 DNA sequence: TGTGCCAGCAGCTTGTGGGAATCTACGGGCGGCTACACCTTC. It translates to CASSLWESTGGYTF.

The CDR3 sequence: CASSSRGEETQYF. The CDR3 bases are TGTGCCAGCAGCTCACGCGGGGAAGAGACCCAGTACTTC. The V gene is TRBV11-2, the J gene TRBJ2-5, with D perhaps TRBD2 (6 bases). V shed 4 bases and J shed 3 bases, with 9 bases lying between them. The CDR3 spans 13 residues. Germline V CDR1 and CDR2: SGHAT, FQNNGV. Combining the CDR3 with reference TRBV11-2 and TRBJ2-5 gives the whole variable domain EAGVAQSPRYKIIEKRQSVAFWCNPISGHATLYWYQQILGQGPKLLIQFQNNGVVDDSQLPKDRFSAERLKGVDSTLKIQPAKLEDSAVYLCASSSRGEETQYFGPGTRLLVL.

This chain joins TRBV5-6 and TRBJ1-1; TRBD1 aligns across 11 bases. The V segment lost 3 bases and the J segment 5 bases; nucleotides outside the gene matches: 3. The CDR3 loop spans 14 amino acids. Looked up from germline, CDR1 is SGHDT and CDR2 is YYEEEE. The CDR3: CASSYGTGGTEAFF. The CDR3 DNA sequence: TGTGCCAGCAGCTACGGGACAGGGGGAACTGAAGCTTTCTTT.

The V gene is TRBV7-8, the J gene TRBJ2-1; TRBD1 is a possible D gene (5 bases). CDR1 is SGHVS and CDR2 is FQNEAQ in the germline V gene. CDR3 length equals 16 residues. V was shortened by 1 base and J by 2 bases, with 12 bases between the two germline ends. CDR3 loop: CASSLGAPGPYNEQFF. CDR3 sequence (DNA): TGTGCCAGCAGCTTAGGCGCGCCAGGGCCCTACAATGAGCAGTTCTTC.

The chain carries TRBV14 and TRBJ2-5; D is unresolved. The V end lost 1 base, the J end lost 3 bases, and 3 bases lay between the germline ends. CDR3 size: 12 residues. Germline CDR1 reads SGHDN; CDR2 reads FVKESK. CDR3 coding DNA: TGTGCCAGCAGCCAAGTCGAAGAGACCCAGTACTTC. It translates to CASSQVEETQYF.

J is TRBJ1-2 and V is TRBV6-6; 7 bases align to TRBD1. The CDR3 has 14 residues. V was clipped by 4 bases and J by 5 bases; unmatched bases: 7. CDR1 MNHNY and CDR2 SVGAGI come from the germline V gene (reference sequence). The chain's CDR3 is CASSSGQVRYGYTF. As DNA, the CDR3 is TGTGCCAGCAGTTCAGGACAGGTTCGTTATGGCTACACCTTC.

A single count supports this clone. At one end the junction does not follow the germline gene, possibly because of a read error. The chain couples TRBV11-2 to TRBJ2-4; TRBD2 aligns across 13 bases. Germline values: CDR1 SGHAT, CDR2 FQNNGV. The CDR3 extends over 16 amino acids. The chain's CDR3 is CFAGLAGARAKNIQYF. The CDR3, as DNA: TGCTTCGCTGGACTAGCGGGGGCCCGAGCCAAAAACATTCAGTACTTC.